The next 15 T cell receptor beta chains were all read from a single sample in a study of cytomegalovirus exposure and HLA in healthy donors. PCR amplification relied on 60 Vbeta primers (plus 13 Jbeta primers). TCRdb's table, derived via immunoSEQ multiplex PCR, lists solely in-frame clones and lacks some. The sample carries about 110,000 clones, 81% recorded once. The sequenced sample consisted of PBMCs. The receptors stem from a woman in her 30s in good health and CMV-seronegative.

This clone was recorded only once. The CDR3, as DNA: TGTGCCAGCAGCTCCCCCTCAGGGAGGGGGTACGAGCAGTACTTC. It specifies CASSSPSGRGYEQYF. The chain has TRBV7-6 and TRBJ2-7; maybe TRBD2 (7 bases). The CDR3 consists of 15 residues. Trimming removed 4 bases from V and 4 bases from J, with 17 bases in between. Germline V gives CDR1 SGHVS, CDR2 FNYEAQ. Looking up the rest from reference TRBV7-6 and TRBJ2-7 gives the full variable domain: GAGVSQSPRYKVTKRGQDVALRCDPISGHVSLYWYRQALGQGPEFLTYFNYEAQQDKSGLPNDRFSAERPEGSISTLTIQRTEQRDSAMYRCASSSPSGRGYEQYFGPGTRLTVT.

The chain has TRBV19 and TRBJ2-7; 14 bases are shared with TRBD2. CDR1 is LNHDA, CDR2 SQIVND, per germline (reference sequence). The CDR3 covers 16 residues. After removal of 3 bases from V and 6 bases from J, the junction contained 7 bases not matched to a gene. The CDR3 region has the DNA TGTGCCAGTAGTATCGGGACTAGCGGGAGAGCTTCCGAGCAGTACTTC. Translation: CASSIGTSGRASEQYF.

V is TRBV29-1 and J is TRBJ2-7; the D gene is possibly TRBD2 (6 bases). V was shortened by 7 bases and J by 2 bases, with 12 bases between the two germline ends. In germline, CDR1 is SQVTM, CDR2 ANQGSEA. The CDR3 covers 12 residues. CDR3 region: CSAGTSTYEQYF. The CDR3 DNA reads TGCAGCGCCGGGACTTCTACCTACGAGCAGTACTTC.

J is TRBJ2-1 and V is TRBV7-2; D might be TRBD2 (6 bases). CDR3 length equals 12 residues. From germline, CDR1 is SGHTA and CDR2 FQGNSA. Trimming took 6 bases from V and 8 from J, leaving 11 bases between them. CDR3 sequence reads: CASRDRGDEQFF. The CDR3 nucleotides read TGTGCCAGCAGAGACCGCGGGGATGAGCAGTTCTTC. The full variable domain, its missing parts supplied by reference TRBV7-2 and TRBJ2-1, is GAGVSQSPSNKVTEKGKDVELRCDPISGHTALYWYRQSLGQGLEFLIYFQGNSAPDKSGLPSDRFSAERTGGSVSTLTIQRTQQEDSAVYLCASRDRGDEQFFGPGTRLTVL.

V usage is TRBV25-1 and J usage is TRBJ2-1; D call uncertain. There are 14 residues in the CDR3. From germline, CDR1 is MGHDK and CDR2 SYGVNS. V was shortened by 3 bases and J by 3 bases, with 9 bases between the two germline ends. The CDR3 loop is CASSEGRNYNEQFF. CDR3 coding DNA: TGTGCCAGCAGTGAGGGCAGGAACTACAATGAGCAGTTCTTC.

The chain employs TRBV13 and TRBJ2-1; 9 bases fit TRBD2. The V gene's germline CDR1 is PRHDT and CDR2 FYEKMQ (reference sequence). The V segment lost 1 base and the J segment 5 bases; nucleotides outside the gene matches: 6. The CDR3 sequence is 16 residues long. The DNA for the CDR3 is TGTGCCAGCAGCTTAGATGGGAGACTAGCGGACAATGAGCAGTTCTTC. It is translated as CASSLDGRLADNEQFF.

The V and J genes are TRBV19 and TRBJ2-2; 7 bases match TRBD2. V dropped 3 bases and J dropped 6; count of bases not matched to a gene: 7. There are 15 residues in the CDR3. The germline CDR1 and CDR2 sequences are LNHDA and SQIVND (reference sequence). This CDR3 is CASSMAREFAGELFF. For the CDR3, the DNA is TGTGCCAGTAGTATGGCGCGGGAGTTCGCCGGGGAGCTGTTTTTT.

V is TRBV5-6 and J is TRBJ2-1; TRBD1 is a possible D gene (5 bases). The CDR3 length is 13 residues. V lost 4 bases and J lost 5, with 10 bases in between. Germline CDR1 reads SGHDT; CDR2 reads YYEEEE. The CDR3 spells CASSAGINNEQFF. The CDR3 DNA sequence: TGTGCCAGCAGCGCAGGGATTAACAATGAGCAGTTCTTC.

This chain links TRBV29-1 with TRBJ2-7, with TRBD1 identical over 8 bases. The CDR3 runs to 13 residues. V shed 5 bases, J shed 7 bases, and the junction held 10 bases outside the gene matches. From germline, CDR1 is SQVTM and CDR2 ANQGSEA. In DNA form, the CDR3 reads TGCAGCGTTTACGGACAGGGAAGAGAGGAGCAGTACTTC. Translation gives CSVYGQGREEQYF.

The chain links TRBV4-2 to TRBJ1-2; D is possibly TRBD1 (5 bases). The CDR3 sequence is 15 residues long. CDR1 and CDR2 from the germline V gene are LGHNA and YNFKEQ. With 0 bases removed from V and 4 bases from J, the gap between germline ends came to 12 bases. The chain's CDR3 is CASSQEDKNIYGYTF. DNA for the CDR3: TGTGCCAGCAGCCAAGAGGACAAGAATATCTATGGCTACACCTTC.

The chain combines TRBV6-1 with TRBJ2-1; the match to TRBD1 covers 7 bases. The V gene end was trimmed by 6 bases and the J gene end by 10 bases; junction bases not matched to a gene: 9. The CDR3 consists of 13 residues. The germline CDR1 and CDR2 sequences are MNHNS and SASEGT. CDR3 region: CASRSDRAREQFF. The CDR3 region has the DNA TGTGCCAGCAGGTCAGACAGGGCTAGGGAGCAGTTCTTC.

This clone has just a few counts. CDR3 amino acids: CASSYSGTSSYEQYF. The DNA for the CDR3 is TGTGCCAGCAGTTACTCCGGGACTAGCTCCTACGAGCAGTACTTC. The chain combines TRBV6-5 with TRBJ2-7; the match to TRBD2 covers 8 bases. The CDR3 runs to 15 residues. J lost 0 bases, V lost 0 bases, and 1 base had no gene match. The germline V gene encodes CDR1 MNHEY and CDR2 SVGAGI.

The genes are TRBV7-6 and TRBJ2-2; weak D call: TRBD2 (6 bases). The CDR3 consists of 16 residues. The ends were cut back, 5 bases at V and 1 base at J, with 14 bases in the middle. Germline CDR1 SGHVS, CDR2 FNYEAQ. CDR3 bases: TGTGCCAGCAGCCAAAGGGGTAGCGGGAACACCGGGGAGCTGTTTTTT. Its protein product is CASSQRGSGNTGELFF.

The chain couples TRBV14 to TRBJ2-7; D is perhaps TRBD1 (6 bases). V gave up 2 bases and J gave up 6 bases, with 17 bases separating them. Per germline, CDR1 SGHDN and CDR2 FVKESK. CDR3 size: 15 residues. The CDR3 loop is CASSQNRVITGEQYF. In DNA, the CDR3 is TGTGCCAGCAGCCAAAACAGGGTCATAACCGGCGAGCAGTACTTC.

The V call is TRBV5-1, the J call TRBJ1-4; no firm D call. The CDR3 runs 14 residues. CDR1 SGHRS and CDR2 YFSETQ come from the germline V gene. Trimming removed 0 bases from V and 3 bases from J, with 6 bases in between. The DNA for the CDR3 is TGCGCCAGCAGCTTGGACAGTCCTAATGAAAAACTGTTTTTT. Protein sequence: CASSLDSPNEKLFF. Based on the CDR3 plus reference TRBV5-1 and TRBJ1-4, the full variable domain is KAGVTQTPRYLIKTRGQQVTLSCSPISGHRSVSWYQQTPGQGLQFLFEYFSETQRNKGNFPGRFSGRQFSNSRSEMNVSTLELGDSALYLCASSLDSPNEKLFFGSGTQLSVL.